These 6 T cell receptor beta chains share one sample of origin, sequenced in a study of cytomegalovirus exposure and HLA in healthy donors. With 60 Vbeta and 13 Jbeta primers, the PCR was carried out. The protocol was immunoSEQ multiplex PCR, while the TCRdb copy is restricted to in-frame clones and leaves out a portion. Seen here are just over 150,000 clones, about 85% observed once, and the top ten hold roughly 2.1%. The sequencing input was PBMCs. Source of these receptors: a man aged 18 to 30 in good health and CMV-seropositive.

The rearrangement links TRBV19 to TRBJ2-1; 12 bases are shared with TRBD2. This CDR3 spans 15 amino acids. V was clipped by 5 bases and J by 7 bases; unmatched bases: 6. Germline V gene sequence: CDR1 LNHDA, CDR2 SQIVND (reference sequence). CDR3 sequence: CASSPSGGAWNEQFF. The CDR3 bases are TGTGCCAGTAGTCCTAGCGGGGGGGCATGGAATGAGCAGTTCTTC.

In its sample, this clone was seen once. The junction shows a germline mismatch at one end, possibly a read error. This chain joins TRBV4-3 and TRBJ2-1; D might be TRBD2 (6 bases). There are 17 residues in the CDR3. The germline V gene encodes CDR1 LGHNA and CDR2 YSLEER. This CDR3 is CVSSQGLTSNSYNEQFF. The CDR3 DNA reads TGCGTCAGCAGCCAAGGCCTTACTAGCAACTCCTACAATGAGCAGTTCTTC.

The gene calls are TRBV14 and TRBJ2-5; TRBD1 matches at 10 bases. Germline CDR1 is SGHDN and CDR2 is FVKESK. The V and J ends lost 6 bases and 4 bases, in that order; junction bases with no gene match: 11. The CDR3 spans 16 residues. The CDR3 nucleotides are TGTGCCAGCAGAAAGTCGGGACAGGGGAGTTTAGAGACCCAGTACTTC. Protein product: CASRKSGQGSLETQYF.

This chain joins TRBV19 and TRBJ1-5; D not certain. Trimming removed 6 bases from V and 11 bases from J, with 14 bases in between. Germline CDR1 is LNHDA and CDR2 is SQIVND (reference sequence). The CDR3 is made up of 12 amino acids. The CDR3 region has the DNA TGTGCCAGTAGCAGACCCCCTGAGGCCCAGCATTTT. It translates to CASSRPPEAQHF.

The rearrangement links TRBV5-5 to TRBJ2-6; possibly TRBD2 for D (6 bases). Trimming removed 0 bases from V and 1 base from J, with 20 bases in between. In germline, CDR1 is SGHKS, CDR2 YYEKEE (reference sequence). The CDR3 is 20 amino acids. CDR3 sequence: CASSLEPARGIISGANVLTF. In nucleotides, the CDR3 is TGTGCCAGCAGCTTGGAGCCTGCGCGGGGTATAATATCTGGGGCCAACGTCCTGACTTTC.

This clone was observed a few times. The CDR3 nucleotides read TGTGCCATCGGGCTCAGCAATCAGCCCCAGCATTTT. Translating gives CAIGLSNQPQHF. The genes are TRBV10-3 and TRBJ1-5; D not certain. V gave up 8 bases and J gave up 1 base, with 6 bases separating them. This CDR3 region has 12 residues. Per the germline V gene, CDR1 is ENHRY and CDR2 is SYGVKD.